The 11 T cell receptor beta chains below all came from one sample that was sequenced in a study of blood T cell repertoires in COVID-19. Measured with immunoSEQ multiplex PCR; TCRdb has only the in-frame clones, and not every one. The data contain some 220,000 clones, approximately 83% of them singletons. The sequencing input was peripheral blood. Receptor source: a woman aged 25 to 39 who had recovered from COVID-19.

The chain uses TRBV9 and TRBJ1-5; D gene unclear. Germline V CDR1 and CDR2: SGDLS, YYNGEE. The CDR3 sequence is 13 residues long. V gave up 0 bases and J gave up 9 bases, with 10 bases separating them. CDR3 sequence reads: CASSVGVSGPQHF. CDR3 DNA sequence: TGTGCCAGCAGCGTAGGGGTTTCAGGGCCCCAGCATTTT.

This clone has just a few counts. CDR3: CASCTGTSGNTIYF. CDR3 bases: TGTGCCAGCTGTACAGGGACCTCTGGAAACACCATATATTTT. The chain combines TRBV28 with TRBJ1-3; perhaps TRBD1 as D (6 bases). Germline CDR1 reads MDHEN; CDR2 reads SYDVKM. Trimming shortened V by 8 bases and J by 0 bases, and 11 bases separated the two germline ends. The CDR3 consists of 14 residues.

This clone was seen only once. CDR3 sequence (DNA): TGTGCCAGCAGTGAAATGGGGGGGCTGGGGTATGGCTACACCTTC. Its protein is CASSEMGGLGYGYTF. V and J are TRBV6-1 and TRBJ1-2; TRBD1 might be the D (6 bases). The CDR3 contains 15 residues. Trimming removed 2 bases from V and 5 bases from J, with 15 bases in between. Looked up from germline, CDR1 is MNHNS and CDR2 is SASEGT.

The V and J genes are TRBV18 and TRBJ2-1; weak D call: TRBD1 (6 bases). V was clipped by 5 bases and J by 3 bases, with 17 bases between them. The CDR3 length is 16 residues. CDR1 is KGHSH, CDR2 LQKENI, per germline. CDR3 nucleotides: TGTGCCAGCTCAGAGGGACACTCCAGTCTCTACAATGAGCAGTTCTTC. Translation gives CASSEGHSSLYNEQFF.

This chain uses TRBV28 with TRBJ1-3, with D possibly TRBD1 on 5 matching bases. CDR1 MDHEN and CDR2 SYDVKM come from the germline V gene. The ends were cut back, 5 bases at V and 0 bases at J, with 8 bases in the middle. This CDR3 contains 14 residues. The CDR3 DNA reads TGTGCCAGCAGTACAGGATTCTCTGGAAACACCATATATTTT. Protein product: CASSTGFSGNTIYF.

The CDR3, as DNA: TGTGCCAGCAGAATGGGACAGGGGATGTATTCACCCCTCCACTTT. It encodes CASRMGQGMYSPLHF. This chain uses TRBV28 with TRBJ1-6; 10 nucleotides match TRBD1. Germline V gives CDR1 MDHEN, CDR2 SYDVKM. The ends lost 6 bases at V and 8 bases at J; junction bases unmatched: 7. This CDR3 spans 15 amino acids.

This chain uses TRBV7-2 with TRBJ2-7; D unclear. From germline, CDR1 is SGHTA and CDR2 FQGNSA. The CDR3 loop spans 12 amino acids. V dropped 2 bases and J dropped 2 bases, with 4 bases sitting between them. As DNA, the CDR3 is TGTGCCAGCAGCTTATTAACCTACGAGCAGTACTTC. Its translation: CASSLLTYEQYF.

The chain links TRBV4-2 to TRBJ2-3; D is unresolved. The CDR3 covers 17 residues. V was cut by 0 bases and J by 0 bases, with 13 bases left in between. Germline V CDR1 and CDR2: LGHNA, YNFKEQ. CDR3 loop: CASSQDLAGPSTDTQYF. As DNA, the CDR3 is TGTGCCAGCAGCCAAGATCTCGCCGGTCCTAGCACAGATACGCAGTATTTT.

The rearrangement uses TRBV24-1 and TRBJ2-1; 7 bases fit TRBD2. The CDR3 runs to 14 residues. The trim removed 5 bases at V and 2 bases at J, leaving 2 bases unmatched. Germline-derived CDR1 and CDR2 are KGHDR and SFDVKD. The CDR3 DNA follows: TGTGCCACCAGTGGTGCGGGAGCCTACAATGAGCAGTTCTTC. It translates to CATSGAGAYNEQFF.

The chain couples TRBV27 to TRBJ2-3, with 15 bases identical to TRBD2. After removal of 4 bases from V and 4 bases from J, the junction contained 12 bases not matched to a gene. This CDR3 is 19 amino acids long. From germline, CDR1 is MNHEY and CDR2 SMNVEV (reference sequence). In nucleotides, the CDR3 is TGTGCCAGCAGTTCGCCGTCCGGACTAGCGGGAGGGCAACCAGATACGCAGTATTTT. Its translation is CASSSPSGLAGGQPDTQYF.

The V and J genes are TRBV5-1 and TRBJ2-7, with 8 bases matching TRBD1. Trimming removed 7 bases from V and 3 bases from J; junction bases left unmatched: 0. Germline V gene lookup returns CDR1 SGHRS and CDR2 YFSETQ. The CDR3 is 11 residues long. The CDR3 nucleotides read TGCGCCAGCGGACAGGGCTACGAGCAGTACTTC. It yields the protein CASGQGYEQYF.